One and the same sample provided the 18 T cell receptor beta chains below, sequenced in a study. TCRdb called the RT-PCR reads again in MiXCR, with one record for every CDR3 protein. The data show fewer than 800,000 distinct CDR3 sequences, approximately 15% seen once. Sample: memory CD4+ T cells from blood. The receptors shown here come from a female donor in good health, serving as a healthy control.

The V and J genes are TRBV6-2 or TRBV6-3 and TRBJ2-4, with 7 positions matching TRBD2. Germline CDR1 reads MNHEY; CDR2 reads SVGEGT. V lost 6 bases and J lost 0; bases outside the gene matches: 5. This CDR3 spans 15 amino acids. In DNA, the CDR3 is TGTGCCAGCAGCCCCAGCGGGACAGCCAAAAACATTCAGTACTTC. It yields the protein CASSPSGTAKNIQYF.

This clonotype occurred a few times. This chain links TRBV7-3 with TRBJ2-3; D is perhaps TRBD2 (6 bases). V was cut by 5 bases and J by 2 bases, with 11 bases left in between. Germline V gene data show CDR1 as SGHTA and CDR2 as FQGTGA. The CDR3 is made up of 14 amino acids. The DNA for the CDR3 is TGTGCCAGCAGCGTGGGAGGCACCACAGATACGCAGTATTTT. Encoded protein: CASSVGGTTDTQYF.

This clonotype occurred a few times. V is TRBV9 and J is TRBJ2-7; D ambiguous. Trimming pared 0 bases from V and 6 bases from J, leaving 10 bases between. Germline V CDR1 and CDR2: SGDLS, YYNGEE. The CDR3 has 13 residues. The CDR3, as DNA: TGTGCCAGCAGCGTAGTGGAGCTAAGCGAGCAGTACTTC. Its translation: CASSVVELSEQYF.

In this sample, this clonotype turned up a few times. The chain carries TRBV20-1 and TRBJ2-7; D is undetermined. CDR3 length: 14 amino acids. The germline V and J ends were trimmed by 2 bases and 6 bases, with 17 bases remaining between them. From germline, CDR1 is DFQATT and CDR2 SNEGSKA (reference sequence). The CDR3, as DNA: TGCAGTGCTAGAATTTCGCTTGCTACCCCCGAGCAGTACTTC. Its translation is CSARISLATPEQYF.

This clonotype has more than one count but fewer than ten. The J gene is TRBJ2-2, the V gene TRBV6-5; 14 bases match TRBD2. Germline CDR1 reads MNHEY; CDR2 reads SVGAGI. J was trimmed by 3 bases and V by 2 bases; bases with no gene match: 5. This CDR3 has 18 residues. CDR3 nucleotides: TGTGCCAGCAGTTACCAAGGACTAGCGGGAGGATACACCGGGGAGCTGTTTTTT. It codes for CASSYQGLAGGYTGELFF.

There are a few counts of this clonotype. V and J are TRBV4-1 and TRBJ2-2; 9 positions match TRBD1. Germline V gives CDR1 MGHRA, CDR2 YSYEKL. The junction had 2 bases not matched to a gene; V was cut back by 0 bases and J by 6 bases. The CDR3 loop spans 15 amino acids. The CDR3, as DNA: TGCGCCAGCAGCCAAGAGGACAGGGGTCCCGGGGAGCTGTTTTTT. Protein: CASSQEDRGPGELFF.

The rearrangement joins TRBV3-1 to TRBJ1-1; no definite D call. V lost 5 bases and J 5 bases, leaving 12 bases between the germline ends. CDR3 length equals 13 residues. Germline assignment: CDR1 LGHDT and CDR2 YNNKEL (reference sequence). CDR3 DNA sequence: TGTGCCAGCAGCGGGAGGGATCAAACTGAAGCTTTCTTT. This encodes CASSGRDQTEAFF.

In this sample, this clonotype turned up a few times. The rearrangement links TRBV4-1 to TRBJ2-2; possible D gene TRBD1, 6 bases. The CDR3 is 15 amino acids. Germline lookup yields CDR1 MGHRA and CDR2 YSYEKL. V shed 0 bases and J shed 5 bases, with 10 bases lying between them. As DNA, the CDR3 is TGCGCCAGCAGCCAAGAAGCAGGGACAACCGGGGAGCTGTTTTTT. Translated: CASSQEAGTTGELFF.

The chain joins TRBV4-1 to TRBJ2-1, with no clear D. CDR3 length equals 15 residues. V lost 0 bases and J lost 8, with 14 bases in between. CDR1 and CDR2 (germline): MGHRA, YSYEKL. Here the CDR3 reads CASSQESTRAHEQFF. The CDR3 bases are TGCGCCAGCAGCCAAGAGTCTACTCGGGCCCATGAGCAGTTCTTC.

The gene calls are TRBV12-3 or TRBV12-4 and TRBJ2-1, with D perhaps matching TRBD2 (5 bases). CDR3 size: 12 residues. Trimming removed 6 bases from V and 10 bases from J, with 13 bases in between. CDR3 sequence: CASRRLRREQFF. The CDR3 DNA follows: TGTGCCAGCAGACGACTACGGCGAGAGCAGTTCTTC.

This clonotype appeared many times. This rearrangement joins TRBV20-1 to TRBJ2-1; 7 bases line up with TRBD2. After removal of 6 bases from V and 7 bases from J, the junction contained 12 bases not matched to a gene. Germline-derived CDR1 and CDR2 are DFQATT and SNEGSKA (reference sequence). The CDR3 extends over 14 amino acids. Written as DNA, the CDR3 is TGCAGTGCCGGTAGCGGGCCTGTTGTTAATGAGCAGTTCTTC. Residues: CSAGSGPVVNEQFF.

This clonotype was detected only a few times. The chain couples TRBV27 to TRBJ2-1; 13 nucleotides line up with TRBD2. From germline, CDR1 is MNHEY and CDR2 SMNVEV (reference sequence). The trim removed 5 bases at V and 4 bases at J, leaving 8 bases unmatched. This CDR3 is 17 amino acids long. The CDR3 protein is CASSGLAGEAFYNEQFF. Here the CDR3 DNA reads TGTGCCAGCAGTGGACTAGCGGGAGAAGCGTTTTACAATGAGCAGTTCTTC.

In this sample, this clonotype turned up a few times. The chain is built from TRBV28 and TRBJ1-2; TRBD1 is a possible D gene (5 bases). CDR1 MDHEN and CDR2 SYDVKM come from the germline V gene. The ends were cut back, 5 bases at V and 7 bases at J, with 11 bases in the middle. The CDR3 is 12 residues long. The chain's CDR3 is CASSAREGGYTF. In DNA, the CDR3 is TGTGCCAGCAGTGCCAGGGAGGGTGGCTACACCTTC.

CDR3 protein: CASSPILYNYGYTF. The CDR3 nucleotides are TGTGCCAGCAGCCCCATCCTTTACAACTATGGCTACACCTTC. V is TRBV5-5 and J is TRBJ1-2; D is uncertain. This CDR3 has 14 residues. V lost 4 bases and J lost 2, with 12 bases in between. Per the germline V gene, CDR1 is SGHKS and CDR2 is YYEKEE (reference sequence).

In this sample, this clonotype turned up many times. The V gene is TRBV27, the J gene TRBJ2-7; D perhaps matches TRBD1 (5 bases). The CDR3 length is 16 residues. Per germline, CDR1 MNHEY and CDR2 SMNVEV (reference sequence). Trimming took off 5 bases at V and 2 bases at J, with 19 bases between the two ends. CDR3 bases: TGTGCCAGCAGTGAAAATCAGGGTCTTACCACCTACGAGCAGTACTTC. Translation: CASSENQGLTTYEQYF.

This clonotype has at least ten counts. The chain recombines TRBV24-1 with TRBJ2-1; TRBD2 aligns across 7 bases. The CDR3 is made up of 12 amino acids. Trimming at V came to 6 bases and at J to 10 bases, leaving 5 bases not matched to a gene. Per germline, CDR1 KGHDR and CDR2 SFDVKD. Written as DNA, the CDR3 is TGTGCCACCAGTTTCGGTAGCGGGGAGCAGTTCTTC. Its protein product is CATSFGSGEQFF.

The rearrangement links TRBV24-1 to TRBJ2-1; D possibly matches TRBD1 or TRBD2 (6 bases each). This CDR3 has 19 residues. Germline loops: CDR1 KGHDR, CDR2 SFDVKD. V lost 1 base, J lost 1 base, and 19 bases lay in between. CDR3 residues: CATSDLGGTAQGSYNEQFF. The CDR3 coding sequence is TGTGCCACCAGTGATTTAGGAGGGACCGCACAGGGTTCCTACAATGAGCAGTTCTTC.

V is TRBV20-1 and J is TRBJ2-3; weak D call: TRBD1 (6 bases). Per the germline V gene, CDR1 is DFQATT and CDR2 is SNEGSKA (reference sequence). The V end lost 6 bases, the J end lost 5 bases, and 12 bases lay between the germline ends. The CDR3 length is 12 residues. The CDR3 protein is CSASPGVDTQYF. The CDR3 nucleotides are TGCAGTGCCAGTCCAGGGGTAGATACGCAGTATTTT.